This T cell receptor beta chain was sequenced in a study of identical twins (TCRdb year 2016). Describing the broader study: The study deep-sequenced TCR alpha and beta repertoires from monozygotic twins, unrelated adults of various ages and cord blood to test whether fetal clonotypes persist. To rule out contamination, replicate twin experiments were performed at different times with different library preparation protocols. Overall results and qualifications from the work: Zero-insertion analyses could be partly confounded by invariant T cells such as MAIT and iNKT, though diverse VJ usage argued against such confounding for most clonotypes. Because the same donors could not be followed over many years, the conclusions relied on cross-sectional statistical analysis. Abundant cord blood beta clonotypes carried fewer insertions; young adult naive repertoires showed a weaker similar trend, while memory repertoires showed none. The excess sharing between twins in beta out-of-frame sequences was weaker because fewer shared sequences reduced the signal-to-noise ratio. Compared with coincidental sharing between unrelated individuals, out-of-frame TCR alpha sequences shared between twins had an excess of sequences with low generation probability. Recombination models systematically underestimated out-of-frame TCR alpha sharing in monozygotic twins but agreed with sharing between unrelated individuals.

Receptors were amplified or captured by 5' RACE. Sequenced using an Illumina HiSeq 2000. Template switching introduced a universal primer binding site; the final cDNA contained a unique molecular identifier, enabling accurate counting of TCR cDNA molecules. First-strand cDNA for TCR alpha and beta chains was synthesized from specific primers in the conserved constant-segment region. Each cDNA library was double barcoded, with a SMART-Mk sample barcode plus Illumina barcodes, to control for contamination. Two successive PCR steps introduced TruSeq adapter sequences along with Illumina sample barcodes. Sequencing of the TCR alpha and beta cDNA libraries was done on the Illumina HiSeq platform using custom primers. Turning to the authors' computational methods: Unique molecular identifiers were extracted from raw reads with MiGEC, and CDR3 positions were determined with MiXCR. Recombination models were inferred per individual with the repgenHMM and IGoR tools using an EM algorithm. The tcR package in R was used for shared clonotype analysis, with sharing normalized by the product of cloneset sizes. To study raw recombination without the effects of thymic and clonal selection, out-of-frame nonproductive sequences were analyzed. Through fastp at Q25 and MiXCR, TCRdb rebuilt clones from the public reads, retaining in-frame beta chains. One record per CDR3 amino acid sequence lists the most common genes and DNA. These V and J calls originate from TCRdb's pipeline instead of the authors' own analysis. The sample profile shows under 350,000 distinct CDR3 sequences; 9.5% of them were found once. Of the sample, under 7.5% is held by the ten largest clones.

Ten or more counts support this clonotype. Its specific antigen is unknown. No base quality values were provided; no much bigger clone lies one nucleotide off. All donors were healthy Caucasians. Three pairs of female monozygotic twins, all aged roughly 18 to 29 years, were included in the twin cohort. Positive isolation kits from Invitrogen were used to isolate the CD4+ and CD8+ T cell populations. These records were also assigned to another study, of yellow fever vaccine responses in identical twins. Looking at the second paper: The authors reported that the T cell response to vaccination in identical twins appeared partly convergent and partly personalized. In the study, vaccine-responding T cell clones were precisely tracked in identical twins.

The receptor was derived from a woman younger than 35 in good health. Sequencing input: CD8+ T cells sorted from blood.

The nucleotides read TGTGCCAGCAGTCCTTGGGGGGACGAAAACACCGGGGAGCTGTTTTTT. It translates to CASSPWGDENTGELFF. Here the chain combines TRBV6-2 or TRBV6-3 and TRBJ2-2; a weak D assignment points to TRBD2 (6 bases agree). The CDR3 covers 16 residues, taking in both the cysteine and the phenylalanine. This entry keeps only the CDR3 DNA: 48 bases, framed from base 1. V loses 5 bases of germline sequence and J loses 2 bases, and the interval between the two ends is 15 bases. Taken from the germline V gene, the CDR1 and CDR2 loops are MNHEY and SVGEGT.